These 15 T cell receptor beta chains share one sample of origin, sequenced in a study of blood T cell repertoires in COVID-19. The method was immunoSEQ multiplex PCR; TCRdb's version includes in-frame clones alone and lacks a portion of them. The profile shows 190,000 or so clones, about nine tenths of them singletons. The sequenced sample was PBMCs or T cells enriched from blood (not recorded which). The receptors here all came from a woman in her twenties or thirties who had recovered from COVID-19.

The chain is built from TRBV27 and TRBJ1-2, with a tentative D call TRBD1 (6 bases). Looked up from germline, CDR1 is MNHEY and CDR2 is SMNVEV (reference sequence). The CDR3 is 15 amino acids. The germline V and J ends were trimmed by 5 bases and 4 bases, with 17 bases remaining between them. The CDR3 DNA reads TGTGCCAGCAGTCCTCAGCTCAGGGGTAGCTATGGCTACACCTTC. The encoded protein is CASSPQLRGSYGYTF.

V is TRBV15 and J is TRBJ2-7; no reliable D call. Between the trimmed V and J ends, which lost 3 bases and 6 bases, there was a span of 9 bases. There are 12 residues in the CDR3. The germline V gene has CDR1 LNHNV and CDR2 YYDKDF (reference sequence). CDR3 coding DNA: TGTGCCACCAGCAGGTCGGGTTCCGAGCAGTACTTC. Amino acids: CATSRSGSEQYF.

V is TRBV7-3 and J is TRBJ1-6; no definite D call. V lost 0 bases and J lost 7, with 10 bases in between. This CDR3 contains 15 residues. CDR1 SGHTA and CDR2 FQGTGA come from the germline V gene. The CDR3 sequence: CASSLTSGKNSPLHF. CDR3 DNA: TGTGCCAGCAGCTTAACGTCAGGAAAGAATTCACCCCTCCACTTT.

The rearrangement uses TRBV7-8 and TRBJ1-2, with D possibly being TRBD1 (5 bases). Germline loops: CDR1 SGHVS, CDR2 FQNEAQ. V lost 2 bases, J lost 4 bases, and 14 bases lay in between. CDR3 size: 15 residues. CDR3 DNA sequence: TGTGCCAGCAGCTTAAGGGGAACGGTCGTCTATGGCTACACCTTC. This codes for CASSLRGTVVYGYTF.

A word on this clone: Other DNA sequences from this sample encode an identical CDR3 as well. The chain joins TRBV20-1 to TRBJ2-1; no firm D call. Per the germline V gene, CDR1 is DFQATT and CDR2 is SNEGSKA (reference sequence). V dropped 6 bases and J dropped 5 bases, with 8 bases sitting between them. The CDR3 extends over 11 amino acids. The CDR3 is CSARPDNEQFF. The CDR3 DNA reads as TGCAGTGCCAGACCAGACAATGAGCAGTTCTTC.

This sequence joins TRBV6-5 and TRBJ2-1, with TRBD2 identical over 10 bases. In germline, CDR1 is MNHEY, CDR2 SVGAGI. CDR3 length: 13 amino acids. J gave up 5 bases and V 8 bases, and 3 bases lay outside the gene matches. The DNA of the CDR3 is TGTGCCAGCGGGCTAGCGGGAGACAATGAGCAGTTCTTC. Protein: CASGLAGDNEQFF.

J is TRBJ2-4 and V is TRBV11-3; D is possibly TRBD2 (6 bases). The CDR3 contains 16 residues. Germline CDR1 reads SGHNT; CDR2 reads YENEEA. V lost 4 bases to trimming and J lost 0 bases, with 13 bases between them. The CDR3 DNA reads TGTGCCAGCAGCTCTCCGGGACTTATAGCCAAAAACATTCAGTACTTC. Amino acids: CASSSPGLIAKNIQYF.

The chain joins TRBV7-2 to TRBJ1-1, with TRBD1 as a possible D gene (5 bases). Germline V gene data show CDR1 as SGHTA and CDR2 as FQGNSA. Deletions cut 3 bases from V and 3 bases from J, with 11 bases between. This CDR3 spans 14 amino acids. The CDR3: CASSLPSGYTEAFF. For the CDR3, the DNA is TGTGCCAGCAGCTTGCCCTCAGGGTACACTGAAGCTTTCTTT.

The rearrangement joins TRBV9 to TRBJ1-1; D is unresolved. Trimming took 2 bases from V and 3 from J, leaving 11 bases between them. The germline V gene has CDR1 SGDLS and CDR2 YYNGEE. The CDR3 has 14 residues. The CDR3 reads CASSVGVYDTEAFF. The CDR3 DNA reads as TGTGCCAGCAGCGTCGGAGTCTATGACACTGAAGCTTTCTTT. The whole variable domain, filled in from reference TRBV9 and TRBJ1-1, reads DSGVTQTPKHLITATGQRVTLRCSPRSGDLSVYWYQQSLDQGLQFLIQYYNGEERAKGNILERFSAQQFPDLHSELNLSSLELGDSALYFCASSVGVYDTEAFFGQGTRLTVV.

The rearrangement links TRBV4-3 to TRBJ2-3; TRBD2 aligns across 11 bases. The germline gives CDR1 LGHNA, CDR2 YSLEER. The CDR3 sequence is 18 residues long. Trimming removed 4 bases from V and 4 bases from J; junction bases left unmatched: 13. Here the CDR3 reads CASSRNPKLAGEADTQYF. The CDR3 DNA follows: TGCGCCAGCAGCCGAAACCCGAAACTAGCGGGAGAGGCAGATACGCAGTATTTT.

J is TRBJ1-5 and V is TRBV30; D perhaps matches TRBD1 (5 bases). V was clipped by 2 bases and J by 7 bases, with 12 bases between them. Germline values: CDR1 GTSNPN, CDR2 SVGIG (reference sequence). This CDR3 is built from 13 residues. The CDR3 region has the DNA TGTGCCTGGAGTTCTGGGGCGGAACAGCCCCAGCATTTT. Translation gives CAWSSGAEQPQHF.

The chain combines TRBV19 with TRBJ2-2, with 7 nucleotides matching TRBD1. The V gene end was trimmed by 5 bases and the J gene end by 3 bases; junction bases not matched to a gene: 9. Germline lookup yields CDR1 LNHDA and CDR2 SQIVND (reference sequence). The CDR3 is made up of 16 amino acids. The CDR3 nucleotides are TGTGCCAGTAGTCGCTCACGGACAGGATACACCGGGGAGCTGTTTTTT. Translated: CASSRSRTGYTGELFF.

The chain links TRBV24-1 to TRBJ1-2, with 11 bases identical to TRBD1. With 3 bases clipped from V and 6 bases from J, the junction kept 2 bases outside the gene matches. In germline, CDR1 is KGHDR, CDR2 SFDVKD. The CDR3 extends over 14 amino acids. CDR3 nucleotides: TGTGCCACCAGTGATGGACAGGGGGCTCATGGCTACACCTTC. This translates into CATSDGQGAHGYTF.

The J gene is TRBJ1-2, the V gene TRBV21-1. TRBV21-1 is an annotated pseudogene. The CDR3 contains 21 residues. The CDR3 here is CASSKIGSLRSCGGPNYGYTF. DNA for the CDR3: TGTGCCAGCAGCAAAATAGGGTCACTCCGGAGCTGCGGGGGTCCTAACTATGGCTACACCTTC.

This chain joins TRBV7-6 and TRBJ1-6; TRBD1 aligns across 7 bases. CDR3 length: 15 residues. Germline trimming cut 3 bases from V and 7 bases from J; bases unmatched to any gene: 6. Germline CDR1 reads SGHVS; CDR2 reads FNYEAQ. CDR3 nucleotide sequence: TGTGCCAGCAGCTTTCGGGACAGCGGAAATTCACCCCTCCACTTT. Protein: CASSFRDSGNSPLHF.